The sample holds one count of the clone carrying this T cell receptor beta chain. Treatment described: oral pan-JAK inhibitor, 5-10 mg twice daily. This specimen comes from a study of CD8+ T cells in alopecia areata. Study overall: Treated patients were given oral tofacitinib, which was dosed at 5 to 10 mg twice daily.

RNA extraction and reverse transcription yielded cDNA as sequencing template. Assay used: immunoSEQ multiplex PCR; TCRdb lists only in-frame clones, some missing. The sample lists 110,000 or so clones, 45% to 65% seen once, with under 3.5% in the top ten. Trimming removed 1 base at V and 4 bases at J, with 10 bases between. The CDR3 loop spans 14 amino acids. Germline CDR1 and CDR2: SGHVS and FQNEAQ. Specimen: CD4+ T cells sorted from blood, collected at week 24, from a patient treated with tofacitinib. The chain joins TRBV7-8 to TRBJ2-5; the D is unclear. This TCR was sampled from a human donor with alopecia areata. The CDR3 spells CASSLGASGETQYF. The DNA of the CDR3 is TGTGCCAGCAGCTTAGGTGCTAGTGGAGAGACCCAGTACTTC.